A selection of T cell receptor beta chains follows, all from one sample in a study of patients and donors after allogeneic stem cell transplantation. Each CDR3 protein gets one entry after TCRdb re-called the RT-PCR reads with MiXCR. The profile shows 400,000 to 450,000 distinct CDR3 sequences, about a sixth of them singletons. The sample taken for sequencing was blood, either unsorted or a sorted T cell fraction (not recorded which). All receptors derive from a human donor who was either an allogeneic HSCT recipient or a stem cell or donor lymphocyte infusion donor (not recorded which). It is not recorded whose cells these are; they may come from a transplant donor. CDR3s leave out the opening cysteine and the closing phenylalanine or tryptophan. Each record gives: CDR3 protein, J gene, V gene.

CDR3aa: ASSQEEVFRTDTQY
j_gene: TRBJ2-3
v_gene: TRBV14

CDR3aa: ASSLTFAGGRPGNEQF
j_gene: TRBJ2-1
v_gene: TRBV11-2

CDR3aa: ASSLGGGVTEAF
j_gene: TRBJ1-1
v_gene: TRBV5-1

CDR3aa: ASSALGTGVYGYT
j_gene: TRBJ1-2
v_gene: TRBV7-2

CDR3aa: SANRHRTGELF
j_gene: TRBJ2-2
v_gene: TRBV20-1

CDR3aa: ASSPGRLSGANVLT
j_gene: TRBJ2-6
v_gene: TRBV7-3

CDR3aa: ATSDLPGSPTDTQY
j_gene: TRBJ2-3
v_gene: TRBV24-1

CDR3aa: ASSWDRLANEQF
j_gene: TRBJ2-1
v_gene: TRBV7-2

CDR3aa: ASSPRTSGGAGEQF
j_gene: TRBJ2-1
v_gene: TRBV27

CDR3aa: ASTPTTTYEQY
j_gene: TRBJ2-7
v_gene: TRBV6-2/TRBV6-3

CDR3aa: SAQTSGGFEQY
j_gene: TRBJ2-7
v_gene: TRBV29-1

CDR3aa: ASSVRDGLYNEQF
j_gene: TRBJ2-1
v_gene: TRBV9

CDR3aa: SVEDIGFGYT
j_gene: TRBJ1-2
v_gene: TRBV29-1

CDR3aa: ASSQIPLETGELF
j_gene: TRBJ2-2
v_gene: TRBV14

CDR3aa: SARDRRLAGVETQY
j_gene: TRBJ2-5
v_gene: TRBV20-1

CDR3aa: ASSVAGSLRDEKLF
j_gene: TRBJ1-4
v_gene: TRBV9

CDR3aa: ASSPPRLHHSSTDTQY
j_gene: TRBJ2-3
v_gene: TRBV5-1

CDR3aa: ASSLLGGVEQF
j_gene: TRBJ2-1
v_gene: TRBV5-1

CDR3aa: ASSLDSGALYEQY
j_gene: TRBJ2-7
v_gene: TRBV5-1

CDR3aa: ATSEIGWGQPQH
j_gene: TRBJ1-5
v_gene: TRBV24-1

CDR3aa: STVVRANTEAF
j_gene: TRBJ1-1
v_gene: TRBV29-1

CDR3aa: ASKPGQGKNIQY
j_gene: TRBJ2-4
v_gene: TRBV12-3/TRBV12-4

CDR3aa: SAPRSSGNEQF
j_gene: TRBJ2-1
v_gene: TRBV20-1

CDR3aa: SARTIAGGTDTQY
j_gene: TRBJ2-3
v_gene: TRBV20-1

CDR3aa: ASSQGRDRDYEQY
j_gene: TRBJ2-7
v_gene: TRBV4-2

CDR3aa: ASSKSTHRDRSYEQY
j_gene: TRBJ2-7
v_gene: TRBV7-2

CDR3aa: ASSPSSGLSYNEQF
j_gene: TRBJ2-1
v_gene: TRBV7-9

CDR3aa: ASSLTVITDTQY
j_gene: TRBJ2-3
v_gene: TRBV5-1

CDR3aa: ASSLRLRGAGANVLT
j_gene: TRBJ2-6
v_gene: TRBV12-3/TRBV12-4

CDR3aa: ASSHNGAVNQPQH
j_gene: TRBJ1-5
v_gene: TRBV4-1

CDR3aa: ASSAGLAFYNEQF
j_gene: TRBJ2-1
v_gene: TRBV2

CDR3aa: AISERRGTSASGANVLT
j_gene: TRBJ2-6
v_gene: TRBV10-3

CDR3aa: ASSSPTGVDSPLH
j_gene: TRBJ1-6
v_gene: TRBV6-5

CDR3aa: SARESATEKLF
j_gene: TRBJ1-4
v_gene: TRBV20-1

CDR3aa: ASSLGGKVNTEAF
j_gene: TRBJ1-1
v_gene: TRBV11-3

CDR3aa: ASSESGRRRETQY
j_gene: TRBJ2-5
v_gene: TRBV25-1

CDR3aa: ASSLVGLAGNTIY
j_gene: TRBJ1-3
v_gene: TRBV7-9

CDR3aa: ASSFFMTGRYGYT
j_gene: TRBJ1-2
v_gene: TRBV28

CDR3aa: ASSLMGLAGEETQY
j_gene: TRBJ2-5
v_gene: TRBV12-3/TRBV12-4

CDR3aa: ATSLTGTSGDEQF
j_gene: TRBJ2-1
v_gene: TRBV24-1

CDR3aa: ASRRGQESTGELF
j_gene: TRBJ2-2
v_gene: TRBV7-9

CDR3aa: ASSSGQGWYQPQH
j_gene: TRBJ1-5
v_gene: TRBV7-2

CDR3aa: ASSQQTGGQLDTQY
j_gene: TRBJ2-3
v_gene: TRBV4-3

CDR3aa: VSGPAGGSDTQY
j_gene: TRBJ2-3
v_gene: TRBV6-1

CDR3aa: ASSLRGTGGALSGNTIY
j_gene: TRBJ1-3
v_gene: TRBV4-2

CDR3aa: SVVRVTGELF
j_gene: TRBJ2-2
v_gene: TRBV29-1

CDR3aa: ASSYPGGPAVDTQY
j_gene: TRBJ2-3
v_gene: TRBV6-2/TRBV6-3

CDR3aa: ATSDLDPNNEQF
j_gene: TRBJ2-1
v_gene: TRBV24-1

CDR3aa: ASSLGYRGPPHNEQF
j_gene: TRBJ2-1
v_gene: TRBV7-6

CDR3aa: SASRGTADSPLH
j_gene: TRBJ1-6
v_gene: TRBV20-1

CDR3aa: SVRGGSGNEQF
j_gene: TRBJ2-1
v_gene: TRBV29-1

CDR3aa: ASSYSASPGHLGYNSPLH
j_gene: TRBJ1-6
v_gene: TRBV6-2/TRBV6-3

CDR3aa: SASIWTEDYEQY
j_gene: TRBJ2-7
v_gene: TRBV20-1

CDR3aa: ASSTQGGQGSEQY
j_gene: TRBJ2-7
v_gene: TRBV4-2